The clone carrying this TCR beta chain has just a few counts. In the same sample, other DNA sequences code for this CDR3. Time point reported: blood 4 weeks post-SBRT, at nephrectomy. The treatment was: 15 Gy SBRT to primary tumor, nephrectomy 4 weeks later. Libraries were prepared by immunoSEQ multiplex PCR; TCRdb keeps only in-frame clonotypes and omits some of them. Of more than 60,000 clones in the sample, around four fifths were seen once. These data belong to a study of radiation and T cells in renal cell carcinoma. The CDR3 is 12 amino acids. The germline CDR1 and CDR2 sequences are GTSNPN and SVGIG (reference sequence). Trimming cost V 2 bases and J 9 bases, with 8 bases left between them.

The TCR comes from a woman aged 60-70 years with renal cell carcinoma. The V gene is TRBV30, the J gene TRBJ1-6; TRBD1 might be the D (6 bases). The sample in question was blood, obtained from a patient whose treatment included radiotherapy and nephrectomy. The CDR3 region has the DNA TGTGCCTGGAGTAGGACAGTTTCACCCCTCCACTTT. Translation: CAWSRTVSPLHF.